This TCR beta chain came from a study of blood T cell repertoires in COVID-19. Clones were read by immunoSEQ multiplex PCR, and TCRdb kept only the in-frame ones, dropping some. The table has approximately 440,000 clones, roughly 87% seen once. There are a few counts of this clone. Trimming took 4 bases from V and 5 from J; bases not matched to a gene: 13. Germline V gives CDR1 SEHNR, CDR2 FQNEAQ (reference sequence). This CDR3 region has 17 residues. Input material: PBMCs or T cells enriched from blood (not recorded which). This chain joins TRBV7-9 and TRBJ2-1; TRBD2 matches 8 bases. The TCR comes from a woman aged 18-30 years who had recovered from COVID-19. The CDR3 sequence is CASSWPLGAGGHNEQFF. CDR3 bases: TGTGCCAGCAGCTGGCCCCTCGGGGCGGGGGGCCACAATGAGCAGTTCTTC. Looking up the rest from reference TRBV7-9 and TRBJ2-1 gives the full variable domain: DTGVSQNPRHKITKRGQNVTFRCDPISEHNRLYWYRQTLGQGPEFLTYFQNEAQLEKSRLLSDRFSAERPKGSFSTLEIQRTEQGDSAMYLCASSWPLGAGGHNEQFFGPGTRLTVL.